The T cell receptor (beta chain) under discussion was sequenced for a study of shared clonotypes between healthy human individuals. Background on the study: Aged 18 to 49, the donors were a couple of women and a few men.

Terminally differentiated effector memory CD45RA+ cells were left out of the naive CD8 fraction, which was CD45RO-negative and positively selected for CCR7. As to this clone: Its target is not known.

Trimming removed 6 bases from V and 8 bases from J; junction bases left unmatched: 10. The length of the CDR3 is 16 residues. Germline CDR1 is MNHNS and CDR2 is SASEGT. General study results and limits: Large sequencing depth failed to make sorted-subset sequencing complete, rarefaction showed.

Investigators spread the genomic DNA of each subset evenly over several immunoSEQ plates. When replicate PCRs were run on sorted subsets, they used about 220 ng DNA, about 30,000 T cell genomes. Produced via immunoSEQ multiplex PCR; TCRdb's table is partial and in-frame only. Among approximately 2,200,000 clones, 85% to 95% were seen once, and the ten largest hold under 2%. V and J are TRBV6-1 and TRBJ2-1; 13 bases are shared with TRBD2. The clonotype was recovered from a man aged 18 to 29 in good health. Some clones in this sample may be carry-over from other donors' samples. The sequencing input was naive CD8+ T cells from PBMCs. The CDR3 spells CASREQLAGGDYEQFF. The CDR3 nucleotides are TGTGCCAGCAGGGAACAACTAGCGGGAGGGGACTATGAGCAGTTCTTC.